This record covers a single T cell receptor (beta chain). Stated time point: blood 2 weeks post-SBRT. Treatment: 15 Gy SBRT to primary tumor, nephrectomy 4 weeks later. Blood was sampled at baseline, 2 weeks and 4 weeks after SBRT. There are 14 residues in the CDR3. The germline V gene encodes CDR1 KGHSH and CDR2 LQKENI. V was shortened by 3 bases and J by 7 bases, with 15 bases between the two germline ends. The sample belongs to a study of radiation and T cells in renal cell carcinoma. Assay used: immunoSEQ multiplex PCR; TCRdb lists only in-frame clones, some missing. Of 70,000 to 80,000 clones listed, 65% to 90% are singletons.

The genes are TRBV18 and TRBJ1-2, with D tentatively TRBD1 (5 bases). The sequence came from a woman aged 50 to 65 with renal cell carcinoma. The material was blood, obtained from a patient whose treatment included radiotherapy and nephrectomy. CDR3 residues: CASSPPGTIGGYTF. As DNA, the CDR3 is TGTGCCAGCTCACCCCCAGGGACCATAGGTGGCTACACCTTC.